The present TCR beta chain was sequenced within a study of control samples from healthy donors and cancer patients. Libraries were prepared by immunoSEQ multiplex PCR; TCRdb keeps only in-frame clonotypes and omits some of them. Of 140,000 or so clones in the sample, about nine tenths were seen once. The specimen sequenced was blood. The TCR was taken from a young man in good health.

The CDR3 sequence: CATALARGGYTF. The CDR3, as DNA: TGTGCCACCGCCCTAGCCAGAGGCGGCTACACCTTC. This sequence joins TRBV19 and TRBJ1-2; D is uncertain. The V gene lost 10 bases and the J gene lost 8 bases, with 17 bases spanning the gap. The CDR3 runs to 12 residues. Germline assignment: CDR1 LNHDA and CDR2 SQIVND (reference sequence).